This is a list of T cell receptor beta chains from one sample in a study of blood T cell repertoires in COVID-19. Using immunoSEQ multiplex PCR, the repertoire was profiled, and TCRdb retains in-frame clones only, with some absent. The sample includes around 300,000 clones, more than 75% of them seen just once. Sequencing used PBMCs or T cells enriched from blood (not recorded which). These TCRs come from an older woman in a cohort exposed to, infected with or recovered from COVID-19 (not recorded which). The CDR3 runs from the conserved cysteine through the conserved F or W. D genes are given only for firm matches. Size is omitted from some rows. Given values are once, few, many or a class for expanded clones.

d_call	clone_size	j_call	v_call	cdr3_nt	cdr3_aa
TRBD1	NA	TRBJ2-7	TRBV20-1	TGCAGTGCTAGTGCACCGGGACAGGGGGCGGGAGAGCAGTACTTC	CSASAPGQGAGEQYF
NA	NA	TRBJ1-2	TRBV5-6	TGTGCCAGCAGCTTGGGACAGGCCCCCTCCAGTGGCTACACCTTC	CASSLGQAPSSGYTF
TRBD2	NA	TRBJ2-1	TRBV5-5	TGTGCCAGCAGCCCTGGGGGGCTAGCGGGAGTATATGAGCAGTTCTTC	CASSPGGLAGVYEQFF
TRBD2	NA	TRBJ2-1	TRBV28	TGTGCCAGCAGTGGTAGCGGGAGGGCTGAGCAGTTCTTC	CASSGSGRAEQFF
NA	NA	TRBJ2-2	TRBV7-9	TGTGCCAGCAGCTGGTCCCCTGGCGGGGAGATAACCGGGGAGCTGTTTTTT	CASSWSPGGEITGELFF
NA	NA	TRBJ2-5	TRBV6-5	TGTGCCGCGCAAAGCGCGAGAGAGACCCAGTACTTC	CAAQSARETQYF
NA	NA	TRBJ2-5	TRBV5-1	TGCGCCAGCAGCTTGGAGCAGGGTCGGGAGACCCAGTACTTC	CASSLEQGRETQYF
TRBD1	few	TRBJ1-2	TRBV5-1	TGCGCCAGCAGCCCTGGGGGGACAGGGAGTAAGGGCTACACCTTC	CASSPGGTGSKGYTF
NA	NA	TRBJ1-4	TRBV7-9	TGTGCTTCGGATTATCTGGGGGCACAGGAAAAACTGTTTTTT	CASDYLGAQEKLFF
TRBD1	NA	TRBJ2-3	TRBV19	TGTGCCAGTAGTATAAGGGACAGTCGCACAGATACGCAGTATTTT	CASSIRDSRTDTQYF
TRBD2	NA	TRBJ2-3	TRBV5-1	TGCGCCAGCAGCGTGCAGGGACTAGAAACAGATACGCAGTATTTT	CASSVQGLETDTQYF
NA	NA	TRBJ1-1	TRBV19	TGTGCCAGTAGTGCGGCCCTGAACACTGAAGCTTTCTTT	CASSAALNTEAFF
NA	NA	TRBJ1-3	TRBV18	TGTGCCAGCTCACCGCAGGGGCGTCAAGCGGGAAACACCATATATTTT	CASSPQGRQAGNTIYF
TRBD1	NA	TRBJ2-7	TRBV6-5	TGTGCCAGCAGAACCCGGGACAGGGGGCGGTACGAGCAGTACTTC	CASRTRDRGRYEQYF
TRBD2	once	TRBJ2-1	TRBV19	TGTGCCAGTAGTATTGGTTTTAGCGGGAGAATCAGTAGCAATGAGCAGTTCTTC	CASSIGFSGRISSNEQFF
NA	NA	TRBJ2-4	TRBV24-1	TGTGCCACCAGTGGGGGGGGCGAGGCCAAAAACATTCAGTACTTC	CATSGGGEAKNIQYF
TRBD1	NA	TRBJ1-1	TRBV2	TGTGCCAGCAAACCGGACAGGGCCACTGAAGCTTTCTTT	CASKPDRATEAFF
NA	once	TRBJ2-5	TRBV24-1	TGTGCCACCGGCCAGCAAGAGACCCAGTACTTC	CATGQQETQYF
NA	NA	TRBJ2-1	TRBV7-2	TGTGCCAGCAGCTTAGAAAGCGGCCGTGAGCAGTTCTTC	CASSLESGREQFF
TRBD2	NA	TRBJ2-7	TRBV5-4	TGTGCCAGCAGCTTGGGTGGTAGCGGGATCCCCTACGAGCAGTACTTC	CASSLGGSGIPYEQYF
TRBD2	NA	TRBJ2-2	TRBV24-1	TGTGCCACCAGTGACCCTGCTGCGGGGGGACGGACCGGGGAGCTGTTTTTT	CATSDPAAGGRTGELFF
TRBD1	NA	TRBJ1-1	TRBV29-1	TGCAGCGTTCAAGGGGGCAGGACTGAAGCTTTCTTT	CSVQGGRTEAFF
TRBD1	NA	TRBJ2-7	TRBV4-1	TGCGCCAGCAGCCATATAGACAGGGCGAGCGAGCAGTACTTC	CASSHIDRASEQYF
NA	NA	TRBJ2-7	TRBV12-3/TRBV12-4	TGTGCCAGCAGGCAGGATCTCTCCTACGAGCAGTACTTC	CASRQDLSYEQYF
TRBD2	NA	TRBJ2-1	TRBV25-1	TGTGCCAGCAGTGTCGGCGGGAGTGAGCAGTTCTTC	CASSVGGSEQFF
TRBD1	NA	TRBJ2-1	TRBV28	TGTGCCAGCAGTCCGCTAGGACAGGGGTCCAATGAGCAGTTCTTC	CASSPLGQGSNEQFF
NA	NA	TRBJ2-7	TRBV9	TGTGCCAGCAGCGTTACGGCGGGACCTTCCTACGAGCAGTACTTC	CASSVTAGPSYEQYF
NA	NA	TRBJ1-2	TRBV28	TGTGCCAGCCTCGGGAGGGATGGCTACACCTTC	CASLGRDGYTF
TRBD2	few	TRBJ2-5	TRBV27	TGTGCCAGCACCCCTCTAGCGGGGAGGCCAGAGACCCAGTACTTC	CASTPLAGRPETQYF
TRBD2	once	TRBJ2-1	TRBV5-1	TGCGCCAGCAGCCTCTTAGCGGGAGACTCCTACAATGAGCAGTTCTTC	CASSLLAGDSYNEQFF
NA	NA	TRBJ2-5	TRBV28	TGTGCCAGCAGTTTCTGGGGAGGGGGGCAAGAGACCCAGTACTTC	CASSFWGGGQETQYF
TRBD2	NA	TRBJ2-1	TRBV29-1	TGCAGCGGCGGCGGGAGGTCCTACAATGAGCAGTTCTTC	CSGGGRSYNEQFF
TRBD2	NA	TRBJ2-7	TRBV5-4	TGTGCCAGCAGCTTGACTAGCGGGAGTCTCGAGCAGTACTTC	CASSLTSGSLEQYF
TRBD1	NA	TRBJ1-6	TRBV6-5	TGTGCCAGCAGTACAGGGGGCGAATCACCCCTCCACTTT	CASSTGGESPLHF
NA	NA	TRBJ1-2	TRBV7-2	TGTGCCAGCAGCTTATTAAACAGCCCTAACTATGGCTACACCTTC	CASSLLNSPNYGYTF
TRBD1	NA	TRBJ1-5	TRBV5-3	TGTGCCAGAAGCTTGGGGACAGGGACCCATCAGCCCCAGCATTTT	CARSLGTGTHQPQHF
NA	NA	TRBJ2-3	TRBV3-1/TRBV3-2	TGTGCCAGCAGCCAACGCCAGCCATCCGCGGGAGATACGCAGTATTTT	CASSQRQPSAGDTQYF